The next 30 T cell receptor beta chains were all read from a single sample in a study of T cell repertoires in cytomegalovirus infection. In TCRdb, the reads were re-called with MiXCR into one record per CDR3 protein. The table records around 450,000 distinct CDR3 sequences, roughly 30% of them present only once. The sequenced material came from PBMCs. All receptors derive from a human donor in good health (CMV status not recorded). Some clones in this sample may be carry-over from other donors' samples.

This clonotype was observed once. The chain has TRBV7-9 and TRBJ1-2; TRBD1 agrees at 10 bases. Per the germline V gene, CDR1 is SEHNR and CDR2 is FQNEAQ (reference sequence). Trimming took 9 bases from V and 7 from J; bases not matched to a gene: 14. The length of the CDR3 is 15 residues. The chain's CDR3 is CARSPAEGQGSGYTF. The CDR3 bases are TGTGCCAGAAGTCCTGCCGAGGGACAGGGGTCTGGCTACACCTTC.

V usage is TRBV14 and J usage is TRBJ2-7; D is possibly TRBD2 (5 bases). The germline V gene has CDR1 SGHDN and CDR2 FVKESK. Trimming left V 2 bases short and J 3 bases short, with 11 bases between. The length of the CDR3 is 14 residues. The CDR3 is CASSQTGNYYEQYF. CDR3 coding DNA: TGTGCCAGCAGCCAAACCGGGAACTACTACGAGCAGTACTTC.

This chain connects TRBV6-6 to TRBJ2-7; D remains ambiguous. The V end lost 2 bases, the J end lost 2 bases, and 7 bases lay between the germline ends. The CDR3 length is 13 residues. Per the germline V gene, CDR1 is MNHNY and CDR2 is SVGAGI (reference sequence). The CDR3 DNA is TGTGCCAGCAGTTACCGTCAGCCCTACGAGCAGTACTTC. This gives the protein CASSYRQPYEQYF.

This clonotype showed up just a few times. This rearrangement joins TRBV5-4 to TRBJ1-1; D is undetermined. Germline values: CDR1 SGHNT, CDR2 YYREEE (reference sequence). The CDR3 spans 14 residues. V was trimmed by 6 bases and J by 1 base, leaving 13 bases between them. The chain's CDR3 is CASNPGGGNTEAFF. DNA of the CDR3: TGTGCCAGCAACCCTGGCGGCGGGAACACTGAAGCTTTCTTT.

This clonotype has just a few counts. The chain has TRBV24-1 and TRBJ2-7; the D gene is possibly TRBD1 (5 bases). Trimming removed 7 bases at V and 3 bases at J, with 12 bases between. The germline V gene encodes CDR1 KGHDR and CDR2 SFDVKD. The CDR3 runs to 13 residues. CDR3 nucleotide sequence: TGTGCCACCAGCGACAGTACTCACTACGAGCAGTACTTC. Translation: CATSDSTHYEQYF.

The sample holds a few counts of this clonotype. V gene TRBV5-8 combines with J gene TRBJ2-1; a weak D match, TRBD2 (5 bases). This CDR3 is built from 16 residues. CDR1 and CDR2 (germline): SGHTS, YDEGEE. Trimming shortened V by 1 base and J by 0 bases, and 11 bases separated the two germline ends. The CDR3 reads CASSLLPGNSYNEQFF. In nucleotides, the CDR3 is TGTGCCAGCAGCTTGCTACCGGGGAACTCCTACAATGAGCAGTTCTTC.

The CDR3 spells CASSLENGAYHEQFF. The CDR3 coding sequence is TGTGCCAGCAGCTTAGAAAACGGTGCATATCATGAGCAGTTCTTC. The rearrangement uses TRBV11-1 and TRBJ2-1, with no clear D. Germline V CDR1 and CDR2: SGHAT, FQDESV (reference sequence). This CDR3 comprises 15 residues. Trimming pared 1 base from V and 8 bases from J, leaving 15 bases between.

V and J are TRBV27 and TRBJ1-5, with 8 bases aligning to TRBD1. Looked up from germline, CDR1 is MNHEY and CDR2 is SMNVEV (reference sequence). CDR3 length equals 15 residues. V shed 8 bases, J shed 9 bases, and the junction held 15 bases outside the gene matches. The CDR3, as DNA: TGTGCCAGCCGCCAAGAGGGGACAGGTGGGTTGCCCCAGCATTTT. It encodes CASRQEGTGGLPQHF.

The chain is built from TRBV7-6 and TRBJ2-3, with TRBD2 identical over 10 bases. Germline V gene data show CDR1 as SGHVS and CDR2 as FNYEAQ. This CDR3 is 15 amino acids long. Trimming removed 5 bases from V and 5 bases from J; junction bases left unmatched: 7. CDR3 loop: CASSPTSGSRDTQYF. For the CDR3, the DNA is TGTGCCAGCAGCCCGACTAGCGGGTCTCGAGATACGCAGTATTTT.

The rearrangement joins TRBV7-9 to TRBJ2-1; 7 nucleotides match TRBD2. Germline trimming cut 5 bases from V and 3 bases from J; bases unmatched to any gene: 10. Germline V gene data show CDR1 as SEHNR and CDR2 as FQNEAQ (reference sequence). The CDR3 is 16 residues long. The DNA of the CDR3 is TGTGCCAGCAGCGTACTAGCGTGGGGGTACTACAATGAGCAGTTCTTC. This encodes CASSVLAWGYYNEQFF.

The table lists this clonotype with many counts. The V and J genes are TRBV7-2 and TRBJ2-5, with TRBD1 matching over 7 bases. V was pared by 3 bases and J by 0 bases, with 13 bases of the junction left unmatched. Germline-derived CDR1 and CDR2 are SGHTA and FQGNSA. This CDR3 comprises 18 residues. CDR3 coding DNA: TGTGCCAGCAGCTTGGCTGACCGAACGGGACAGTACCAAGAGACCCAGTACTTC. The encoded protein is CASSLADRTGQYQETQYF.

The chain couples TRBV10-3 to TRBJ2-1; the match to TRBD1 covers 7 bases. The CDR3 length is 16 residues. Germline loops: CDR1 ENHRY, CDR2 SYGVKD. V trimming: 0 bases; J trimming: 9 bases; junction bases outside the gene matches: 11. CDR3 loop: CAISESGTVASGEQFF. The CDR3 region has the DNA TGTGCCATCAGTGAGTCCGGGACAGTCGCCTCGGGTGAGCAGTTCTTC.

This chain joins TRBV12-3 or TRBV12-4 and TRBJ1-1; maybe TRBD1 (6 bases). The CDR3 consists of 15 residues. V gave up 1 base and J gave up 1 base, with 10 bases separating them. CDR3 sequence (DNA): TGTGCCAGCAGTTTAGGGGGGCGTTGGAACACTGAAGCTTTCTTT. Protein sequence: CASSLGGRWNTEAFF.

The CDR3 nucleotides read TGTGCCAGTAGTCCGGGGCCCCTGAGAACAGATACGCAGTATTTT. Translating gives CASSPGPLRTDTQYF. The rearrangement uses TRBV19 and TRBJ2-3; D tentatively reads TRBD1 or TRBD2 (5 bases each). Per germline, CDR1 LNHDA and CDR2 SQIVND (reference sequence). Between the trimmed V and J ends, which lost 5 bases and 3 bases, there was a span of 15 bases. There are 15 residues in the CDR3.

This clonotype occurred a few times. This sequence joins TRBV20-1 and TRBJ1-5; D is unresolved. V was pared by 0 bases and J by 3 bases, with 12 bases between. The CDR3 contains 15 residues. Germline V CDR1 and CDR2: DFQATT, SNEGSKA (reference sequence). CDR3 protein: CSARDSRRVNQPQHF. DNA for the CDR3: TGCAGTGCTAGAGATAGTCGGAGAGTCAATCAGCCCCAGCATTTT.

V gene TRBV28 combines with J gene TRBJ2-5; possible D gene TRBD2, 6 bases. Germline V gene lookup returns CDR1 MDHEN and CDR2 SYDVKM. There are 15 residues in the CDR3. Trimming took 4 bases from V and 2 from J, leaving 14 bases between them. The CDR3 DNA is TGTGCCAGCAGTTCCCCGGTGGCGGGGCAAGAGACCCAGTACTTC. Residues: CASSSPVAGQETQYF.

J is TRBJ2-1 and V is TRBV12-3 or TRBV12-4, with D maybe TRBD2 (5 bases). There are 14 residues in the CDR3. V was cut by 2 bases and J by 6 bases, with 11 bases left in between. CDR3 protein: CASSLRTGINEQFF. The CDR3 DNA reads as TGTGCCAGCAGTTTACGGACCGGGATCAATGAGCAGTTCTTC.

Comments on this clonotype: Germline is not matched at one junction end, which may reflect a read error. This rearrangement joins TRBV6-1 to TRBJ2-1; 8 bases are a match to TRBD1. CDR1 and CDR2 (germline): MNHNS, SASEGT. CDR3 length equals 15 residues. The CDR3 region has the DNA TGTGCCAGCAGCGAAAGGGACAGGATCTACAGTGAGCAGTTCTTC. It translates to CASSERDRIYSEQFF.

This clonotype appeared many times. The chain employs TRBV7-8 and TRBJ2-1, with TRBD2 identical over 10 bases. CDR1 is SGHVS, CDR2 FQNEAQ, per germline. The CDR3 totals 15 residues. After removal of 3 bases from V and 10 bases from J, the junction contained 9 bases not matched to a gene. The CDR3 is CASSFSGTSDWEQFF. The DNA for the CDR3 is TGTGCCAGCAGCTTTTCCGGGACTAGCGACTGGGAGCAGTTCTTC.

This clonotype has at least ten counts. The gene calls are TRBV7-2 and TRBJ2-5; D uncertain. There are 12 residues in the CDR3. V lost 1 base and J lost 5, with 5 bases in between. In germline, CDR1 is SGHTA, CDR2 FQGNSA. CDR3 nucleotide sequence: TGTGCCAGCAGCTTAGTTGGCGAGACCCAGTACTTC. It yields the protein CASSLVGETQYF.

With respect to this clonotype: One end of the junction is discordant with germline, which a read error may explain. The gene calls are TRBV6-6 and TRBJ2-3, with TRBD1 matching over 7 bases. The CDR3 contains 15 residues. CDR1 is MNHNY, CDR2 SVGAGI, per germline (reference sequence). CDR3 residues: CASSPLFGTEDTQSF. The DNA of the CDR3 is TGTGCCAGCAGCCCCCTGTTCGGGACAGAAGATACGCAGTCTTTT.

The chain has TRBV6-2 or TRBV6-3 and TRBJ1-5, with 9 bases fitting TRBD1. Trimming cost V 6 bases and J 7 bases; bases outside gene matches: 7. The CDR3 loop spans 14 amino acids. Germline V gene sequence: CDR1 MNHEY, CDR2 SVGEGT. CDR3 DNA sequence: TGTGCCAGCAGAGACACAGGGGGCGGCCAGCCCCAGCATTTT. Its protein product is CASRDTGGGQPQHF.

This clonotype was observed many times. The genes are TRBV12-3 or TRBV12-4 and TRBJ1-2; no clear D gene. This CDR3 contains 13 residues. V lost 4 bases to trimming and J lost 4 bases, with 10 bases between them. CDR3 DNA: TGTGCCAGCAGTTACTCAGCGGGCTATGGCTACACCTTC. Translated: CASSYSAGYGYTF.

This clonotype has a handful of counts. The rearrangement joins TRBV7-8 to TRBJ1-5; TRBD1 matches at 8 bases. CDR1 is SGHVS and CDR2 is FQNEAQ in the germline V gene. The CDR3 runs to 15 residues. The trim removed 4 bases at V and 6 bases at J, leaving 8 bases unmatched. CDR3 sequence: CASSSARTGSQPQHF. The CDR3 DNA is TGTGCCAGCAGCTCAGCCCGGACAGGGAGTCAGCCCCAGCATTTT.

In its sample, this clonotype was seen many times. CDR3 amino acids: CASSGHRTEETQYF. DNA of the CDR3: TGTGCCAGCAGCGGTCACCGGACCGAAGAGACCCAGTACTTC. This rearrangement joins TRBV7-2 to TRBJ2-5; D is uncertain. Germline V CDR1 and CDR2: SGHTA, FQGNSA. V shed 5 bases and J shed 3 bases, with 13 bases lying between them. There are 14 residues in the CDR3.

A remark on this clonotype: A much larger clone sits a single nucleotide away, making a read error possible. The chain links TRBV6-2 or TRBV6-3 to TRBJ2-3; D is perhaps TRBD2 (6 bases). From germline, CDR1 is MNHEY and CDR2 SVGEGT. V shed 6 bases and J shed 2 bases, with 15 bases lying between them. The length of the CDR3 is 15 residues. The CDR3 is CASRCRDWHTDTQYF. CDR3 bases: TGTGCCAGCAGGTGCCGGGACTGGCACACAGATACGCAGTATTTT.

As for this clonotype: Germline and junction disagree at one end, which may indicate a read error. This chain links TRBV7-2 with TRBJ2-1, with TRBD2 matching over 7 bases. The CDR3 is 16 amino acids. Germline values: CDR1 SGHTA, CDR2 FQGNSA. The CDR3 loop is CASSLARASGYHEPFF. DNA of the CDR3: TGTGCCAGCAGCTTAGCGAGGGCTAGCGGTTACCATGAGCCGTTCTTC. Full variable domain (rest looked up from reference TRBV7-2 and TRBJ2-1): GAGVSQSPSNKVTEKGKDVELRCDPISGHTALYWYRQSLGQGLEFLIYFQGNSAPDKSGLPSDRFSAERTGGSVSTLTIQRTQQEDSAVYLCASSLARASGYHEPFFGPGTRLTVL.

The chain recombines TRBV11-2 with TRBJ1-1, with D perhaps matching TRBD1 (6 bases). This CDR3 is 15 amino acids long. Per the germline V gene, CDR1 is SGHAT and CDR2 is FQNNGV. The V gene lost 1 base and the J gene lost 6 bases, with 15 bases spanning the gap. CDR3 amino acids: CASSLVGGKGAEAFF. In nucleotides, the CDR3 is TGTGCCAGCAGCTTAGTGGGGGGGAAGGGGGCTGAAGCTTTCTTT.

There are many counts of this clonotype. The chain combines TRBV7-2 with TRBJ2-2; weak D call: TRBD1 (6 bases). Trimming left V 4 bases short and J 6 bases short, with 9 bases between. Per the germline V gene, CDR1 is SGHTA and CDR2 is FQGNSA. The CDR3 loop spans 13 amino acids. The CDR3 protein is CASSSGDPGELFF. CDR3 coding DNA: TGTGCCAGCAGCTCAGGGGATCCCGGGGAGCTGTTTTTT.

This clonotype was seen ten or more times. The chain carries TRBV5-6 and TRBJ2-3; 7 bases are shared with TRBD2. The CDR3 length is 15 residues. CDR1 SGHDT and CDR2 YYEEEE come from the germline V gene. V was pared by 4 bases and J by 2 bases, with 7 bases of the junction left unmatched. The CDR3 bases are TGTGCCAGCAGCACGAGCGGGGCGACCACAGATACGCAGTATTTT. It codes for CASSTSGATTDTQYF.